This T cell receptor (beta chain) was recorded in a study of cytotoxic CD8 clonotypes in ibrutinib-treated CLL. Overall study context: The study included 11 relapsed/refractory and around 16 treatment-naive patients; 17 to 18 had IGHV unmutated disease. Some 24 partial and 2 complete responses; at median approximately 70 months, about 14 remitted, about twelve progressed. Whole-study results and caveats: On treatment, the uncommon public clonotypes contracted or remained stable. Baseline clonality, above age-matched healthy donor levels, tracked circulating CD8+ T-cell counts.

Measured with immunoSEQ multiplex PCR; TCRdb has only the in-frame clones, and not every one. In the table there are a few hundred thousand clones, 70% of which are singletons. The germline V gene encodes CDR1 LNHDA and CDR2 SQIVND (reference sequence). The V segment lost 5 bases and the J segment 3 bases; nucleotides outside the gene matches: 12. CDR3 size: 16 residues. Of note for this clone: The target antigen is unknown.

The chain carries TRBV19 and TRBJ1-2; 7 nucleotides align to TRBD1. The sample consisted of PBMCs, taken after 24 months of ibrutinib treatment. This TCR derives from a human donor with chronic lymphocytic leukemia. In nucleotides, the CDR3 is TGTGCCAGTAGTCCACTCGGGGACAGCGGGGACTATGGCTACACCTTC. Its protein product is CASSPLGDSGDYGYTF. Using reference TRBV19 and TRBJ1-2 for the parts outside the CDR3, the full variable domain is DGGITQSPKYLFRKEGQNVTLSCEQNLNHDAMYWYRQDPGQGLRLIYYSQIVNDFQKGDIAEGYSVSREKKESFPLTVTSAQKNPTAFYLCASSPLGDSGDYGYTFGSGTRLTVV.